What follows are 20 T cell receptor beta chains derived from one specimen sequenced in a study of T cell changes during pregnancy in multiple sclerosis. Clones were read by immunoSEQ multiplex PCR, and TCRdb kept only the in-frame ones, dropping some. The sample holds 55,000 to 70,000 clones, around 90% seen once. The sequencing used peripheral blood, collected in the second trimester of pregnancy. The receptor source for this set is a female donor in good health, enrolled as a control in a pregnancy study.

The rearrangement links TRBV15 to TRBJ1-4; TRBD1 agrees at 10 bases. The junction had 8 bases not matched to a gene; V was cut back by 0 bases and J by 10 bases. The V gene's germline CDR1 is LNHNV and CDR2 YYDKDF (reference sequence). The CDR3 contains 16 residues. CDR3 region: CATSREVGTGDGKLFF. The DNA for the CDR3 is TGTGCCACCAGCAGAGAGGTGGGGACAGGGGATGGAAAACTGTTTTTT.

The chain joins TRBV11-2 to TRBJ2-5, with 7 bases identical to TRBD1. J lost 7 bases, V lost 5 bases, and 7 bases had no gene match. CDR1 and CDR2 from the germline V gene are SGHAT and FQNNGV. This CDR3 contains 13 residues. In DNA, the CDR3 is TGTGCCAGCAGCCGCGACAGGGACGGGACCCAGTACTTC. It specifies CASSRDRDGTQYF.

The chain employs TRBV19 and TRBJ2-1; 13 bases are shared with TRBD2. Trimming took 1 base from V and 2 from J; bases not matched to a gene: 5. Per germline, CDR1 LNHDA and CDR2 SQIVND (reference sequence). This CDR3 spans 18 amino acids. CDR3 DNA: TGTGCCAGTAGTATAGGGACTAGCGGGAGACCAGCCTACAATGAGCAGTTCTTC. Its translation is CASSIGTSGRPAYNEQFF. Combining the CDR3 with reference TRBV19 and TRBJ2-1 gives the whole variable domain DGGITQSPKYLFRKEGQNVTLSCEQNLNHDAMYWYRQDPGQGLRLIYYSQIVNDFQKGDIAEGYSVSREKKESFPLTVTSAQKNPTAFYLCASSIGTSGRPAYNEQFFGPGTRLTVL.

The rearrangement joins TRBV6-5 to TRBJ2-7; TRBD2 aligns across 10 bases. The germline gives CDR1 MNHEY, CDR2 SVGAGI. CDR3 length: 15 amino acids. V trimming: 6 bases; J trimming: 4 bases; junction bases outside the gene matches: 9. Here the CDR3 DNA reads TGTGCCAGCAGCCCTCCCGGGACTAGCGTGTACGAGCAGTACTTC. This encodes CASSPPGTSVYEQYF.

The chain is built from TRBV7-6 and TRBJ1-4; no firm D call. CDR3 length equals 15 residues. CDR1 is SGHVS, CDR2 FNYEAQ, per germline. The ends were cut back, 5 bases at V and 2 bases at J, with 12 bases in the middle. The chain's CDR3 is CASSPVSITNEKLFF. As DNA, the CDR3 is TGTGCCAGCAGCCCGGTATCGATTACTAATGAAAAACTGTTTTTT.

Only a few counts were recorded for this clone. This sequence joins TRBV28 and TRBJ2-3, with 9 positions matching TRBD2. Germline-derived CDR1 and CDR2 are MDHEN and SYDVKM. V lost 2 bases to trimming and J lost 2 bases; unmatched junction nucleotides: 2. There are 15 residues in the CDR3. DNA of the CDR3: TGTGCCAGCAGTTTAGCGGGGGGGCACACAGATACGCAGTATTTT. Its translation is CASSLAGGHTDTQYF.

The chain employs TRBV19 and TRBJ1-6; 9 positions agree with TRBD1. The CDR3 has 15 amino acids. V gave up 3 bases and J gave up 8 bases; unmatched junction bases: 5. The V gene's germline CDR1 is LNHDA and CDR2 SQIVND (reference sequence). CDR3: CASSMGTGIDSPLHF. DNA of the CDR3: TGTGCCAGTAGTATGGGGACAGGGATTGATTCACCCCTCCACTTT.

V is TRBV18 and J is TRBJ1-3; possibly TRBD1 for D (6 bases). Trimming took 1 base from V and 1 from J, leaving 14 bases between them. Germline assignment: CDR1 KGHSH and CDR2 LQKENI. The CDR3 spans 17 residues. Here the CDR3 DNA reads TGTGCCAGCTCACCACTCGGGCAGGGGACGTCTGGAAACACCATATATTTT. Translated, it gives CASSPLGQGTSGNTIYF.

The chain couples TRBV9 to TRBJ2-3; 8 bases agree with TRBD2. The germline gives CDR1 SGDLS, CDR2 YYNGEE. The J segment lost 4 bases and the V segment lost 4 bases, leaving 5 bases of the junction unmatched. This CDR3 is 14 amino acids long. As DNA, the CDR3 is TGTGCCAGCAGCCCCCCGGGGGGGGCAGATACGCAGTATTTT. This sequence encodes CASSPPGGADTQYF.

The CDR3 sequence: CASSPDRVEGYTF. In DNA, the CDR3 is TGCGCCAGCAGCCCGGACAGGGTTGAGGGCTACACCTTC. The V and J genes are TRBV10-1 and TRBJ1-2; TRBD1 matches at 8 bases. Germline V gives CDR1 WNHNN, CDR2 SYGVQD (reference sequence). V was pared by 6 bases and J by 8 bases, with 8 bases of the junction left unmatched. The CDR3 extends over 13 amino acids.

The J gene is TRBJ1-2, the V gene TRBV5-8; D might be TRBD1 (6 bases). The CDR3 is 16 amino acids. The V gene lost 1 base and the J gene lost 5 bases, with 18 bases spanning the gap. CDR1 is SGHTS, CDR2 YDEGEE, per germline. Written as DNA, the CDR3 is TGTGCCAGCAGCTTGCGGACAGTCAAGGTTGATTATGGCTACACCTTC. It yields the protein CASSLRTVKVDYGYTF.

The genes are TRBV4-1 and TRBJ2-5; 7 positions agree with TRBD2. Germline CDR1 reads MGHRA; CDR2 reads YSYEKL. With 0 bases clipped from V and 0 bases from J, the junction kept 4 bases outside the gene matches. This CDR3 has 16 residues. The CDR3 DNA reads TGCGCCAGCAGCCAAGATCGACTAGCAAACCAAGAGACCCAGTACTTC. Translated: CASSQDRLANQETQYF.

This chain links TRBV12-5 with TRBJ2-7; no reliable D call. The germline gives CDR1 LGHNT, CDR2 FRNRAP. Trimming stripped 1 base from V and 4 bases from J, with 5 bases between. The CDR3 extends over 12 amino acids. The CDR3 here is CASGLDLYEQYF. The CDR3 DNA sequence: TGTGCTAGTGGTTTGGACTTATACGAGCAGTACTTC.

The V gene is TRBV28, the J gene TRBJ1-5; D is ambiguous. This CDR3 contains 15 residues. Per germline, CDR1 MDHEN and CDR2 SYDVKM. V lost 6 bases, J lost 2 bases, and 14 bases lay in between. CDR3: CASSPPRQGNQPQHF. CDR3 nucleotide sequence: TGTGCCAGCAGCCCCCCTCGGCAGGGCAATCAGCCCCAGCATTTT.

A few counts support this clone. Here the CDR3 reads CASSLILEYGYTF. The CDR3 bases are TGTGCCAGCAGCTTAATTCTCGAGTATGGCTACACCTTC. The rearrangement uses TRBV7-9 and TRBJ1-2; D remains ambiguous. CDR3 size: 13 residues. V was clipped by 2 bases and J by 5 bases, with 9 bases between them. Germline CDR1 is SEHNR and CDR2 is FQNEAQ (reference sequence).

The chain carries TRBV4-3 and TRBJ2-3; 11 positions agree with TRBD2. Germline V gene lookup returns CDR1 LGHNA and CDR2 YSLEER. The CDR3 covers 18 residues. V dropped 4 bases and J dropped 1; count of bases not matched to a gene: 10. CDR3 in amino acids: CASSRELAGVLRTDTQYF. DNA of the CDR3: TGCGCCAGCAGCCGAGAACTAGCGGGAGTTCTTCGCACAGATACGCAGTATTTT.

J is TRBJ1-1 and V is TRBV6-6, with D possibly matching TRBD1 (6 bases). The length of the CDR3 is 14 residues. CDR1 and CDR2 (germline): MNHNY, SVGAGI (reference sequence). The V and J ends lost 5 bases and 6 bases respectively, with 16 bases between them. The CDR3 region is CASSPRQGRAEAFF. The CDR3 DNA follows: TGTGCCAGCAGTCCCCGGCAGGGGAGGGCTGAAGCTTTCTTT.

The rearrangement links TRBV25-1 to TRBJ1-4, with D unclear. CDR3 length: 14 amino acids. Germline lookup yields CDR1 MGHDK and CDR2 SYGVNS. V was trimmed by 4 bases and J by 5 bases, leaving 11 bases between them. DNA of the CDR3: TGTGCCAGCAGTGTTAACTCAATCAATGAAAAACTGTTTTTT. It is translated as CASSVNSINEKLFF. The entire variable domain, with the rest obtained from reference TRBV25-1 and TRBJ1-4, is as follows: EADIYQTPRYLVIGTGKKITLECSQTMGHDKMYWYQQDPGMELHLIHYSYGVNSTEKGDLSSESTVSRIRTEHFPLTLESARPSHTSQYLCASSVNSINEKLFFGSGTQLSVL.

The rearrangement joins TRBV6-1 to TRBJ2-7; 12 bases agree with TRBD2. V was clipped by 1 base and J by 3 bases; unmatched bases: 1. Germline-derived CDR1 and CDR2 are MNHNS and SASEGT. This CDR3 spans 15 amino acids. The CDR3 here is CASSEGLAGVYEQYF. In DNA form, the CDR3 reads TGTGCCAGCAGTGAAGGACTAGCGGGAGTCTACGAGCAGTACTTC.

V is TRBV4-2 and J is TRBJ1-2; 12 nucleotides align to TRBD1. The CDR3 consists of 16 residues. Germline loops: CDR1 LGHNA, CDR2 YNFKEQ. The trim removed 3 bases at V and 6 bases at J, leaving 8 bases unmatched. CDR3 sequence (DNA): TGTGCCAGCAGCCAGGCCTCGGGACAGGGGGCGAATGGCTACACCTTC. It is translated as CASSQASGQGANGYTF.